This is a list of T cell receptor beta chains from one sample in a study of response to subunit inactivated influenza vaccine. TCRdb reprocessed the RT-PCR reads with MiXCR, giving one entry per CDR3 protein. In the table there are fewer than 800,000 distinct CDR3 sequences, 15% to 18% of which are singletons. This specimen was PBMCs from blood, taken 11 to 12 days after vaccination. All receptors come from a man in his fifties or sixties who received an inactivated influenza vaccine. CDR3s include the opening cysteine and the closing phenylalanine or tryptophan. D genes are given only for firm matches. A clone size is listed for some rows: how often the clone was seen (once, few, many), or a class if it is expanded.

V	J	D	size	CDR3	DNA
TRBV28	TRBJ2-7	NA	NA	CASSWAVNYEQYF	TGTGCCAGCAGTTGGGCGGTGAACTACGAGCAGTACTTC
TRBV12-3/TRBV12-4	TRBJ2-1	TRBD2	NA	CASSLWASGGSSYNEQFF	TGTGCCAGCAGTTTATGGGCTAGCGGGGGAAGCTCCTACAATGAGCAGTTCTTC
TRBV29-1	TRBJ2-7	TRBD1	few	CSVESGRQGAGEQYF	TGCAGCGTTGAGAGCGGTAGACAGGGGGCGGGCGAGCAGTACTTC
TRBV29-1	TRBJ2-1	TRBD2	many	CSVEGLAGSSYNEQFF	TGCAGCGTTGAAGGGCTAGCGGGGAGCTCCTACAATGAGCAGTTCTTC
TRBV14	TRBJ2-3	TRBD2	few	CASSRRLAVNTDTQYF	TGTGCCAGCAGTCGTCGACTAGCGGTAAACACAGATACGCAGTATTTT
TRBV5-1	TRBJ2-3	TRBD1	NA	CASKHRQGPEADTQYF	TGCGCCAGCAAACATAGACAGGGCCCGGAGGCAGATACGCAGTATTTT
TRBV2	TRBJ2-7	NA	NA	CASSVGGRNYEQYF	TGTGCCAGCAGTGTTGGGGGGAGGAACTACGAGCAGTACTTC
TRBV14	TRBJ2-1	NA	few	CASSHTDLWDEQFF	TGTGCCAGCAGCCATACAGACCTTTGGGATGAGCAGTTCTTC
TRBV12-3/TRBV12-4	TRBJ2-3	NA	NA	CASSGKGTDMQYF	TGTGCCAGCAGCGGGAAAGGCACAGATATGCAGTATTTT
TRBV5-5	TRBJ2-2	NA	NA	CASIPEWAGELFF	TGTGCCAGCATTCCCGAATGGGCCGGGGAGCTGTTTTTT
TRBV29-1	TRBJ2-5	NA	many	CSVGTGTGAETQYF	TGCAGCGTTGGCACAGGGACTGGGGCAGAGACCCAGTACTTC
TRBV24-1	TRBJ2-3	TRBD1	NA	CATSAGRAGGSDTQYF	TGTGCCACCAGTGCCGGCCGGGCAGGGGGTTCAGATACGCAGTATTTT
TRBV6-5	TRBJ1-2	NA	few	CASSYTRTIANYGYTF	TGTGCCAGCAGTTACACCCGAACTATAGCTAACTATGGCTACACCTTC
TRBV29-1	TRBJ2-1	TRBD2	NA	CSVLRTSGRARDEQFF	TGCAGCGTGCTCAGGACTAGCGGGAGGGCCAGAGATGAGCAGTTCTTC
TRBV20-1	TRBJ2-2	NA	NA	CSARVSGTGELFF	TGCAGTGCTAGAGTCAGCGGGACCGGGGAGCTGTTTTTT
TRBV4-2	TRBJ2-7	TRBD2	NA	CASSQDLGGLAGGAYEQYF	TGTGCCAGCAGCCAAGATTTGGGGGGACTAGCGGGAGGTGCCTACGAGCAGTACTTC
TRBV9	TRBJ2-7	NA	NA	CASSVTPSSYEQYF	TGTGCCAGCAGCGTCACACCCAGCTCCTACGAGCAGTACTTC
TRBV29-1	TRBJ2-7	NA	NA	CSVRDGTQAYEQYF	TGCAGCGTCCGAGACGGGACACAAGCCTACGAGCAGTACTTC
TRBV12-3/TRBV12-4	TRBJ2-2	NA	NA	CASRVRSTGELFF	TGTGCCAGCAGGGTTCGCAGCACCGGGGAGCTGTTTTTT
TRBV10-3	TRBJ2-2	NA	NA	CAISDLASNTGELFF	TGTGCCATCAGTGACTTGGCCTCGAACACCGGGGAGCTGTTTTTT
TRBV12-3/TRBV12-4	TRBJ2-3	TRBD2	NA	CASSSYITGTSGRAVDTQYF	TGTGCCAGCAGTTCGTACATAACCGGGACTAGCGGGAGGGCCGTAGATACGCAGTATTTT
TRBV30	TRBJ2-2	NA	NA	CACEAGTGELFF	TGTGCCTGCGAAGCGGGCACCGGGGAGCTGTTTTTT
TRBV5-1	TRBJ2-5	NA	many	CASSLTGKRETQYF	TGCGCCAGCAGCTTGACAGGGAAGCGGGAGACCCAGTACTTC
TRBV5-1	TRBJ2-7	NA	few	CASSQTGPPYEQYF	TGCGCCAGCAGCCAAACAGGGCCACCCTACGAGCAGTACTTC
TRBV5-1	TRBJ2-1	NA	few	CASSLRSGGDEQFF	TGCGCCAGCAGCTTGAGGTCCGGCGGGGATGAGCAGTTCTTC
TRBV6-1	TRBJ2-1	TRBD2	few	CASRPGLAAYNEQFF	TGTGCCAGCAGACCGGGACTAGCGGCCTACAATGAGCAGTTCTTC
TRBV7-8	TRBJ2-3	NA	NA	CASSPIGGRGDTQYF	TGTGCCAGCAGCCCGATTGGGGGGCGCGGAGATACGCAGTATTTT
TRBV20-1	TRBJ2-5	NA	NA	CSARGPVFGTQYF	TGCAGTGCTAGAGGCCCAGTTTTTGGGACCCAGTACTTC
TRBV6-2/TRBV6-3	TRBJ1-6	NA	few	CASSYSAGRLNSPLHF	TGTGCCAGCAGTTACTCCGCGGGCAGATTGAATTCACCCCTCCACTTT
TRBV20-1	TRBJ2-1	NA	NA	CSASPPQTIYNEQFF	TGCAGTGCTAGTCCCCCCCAAACCATCTACAATGAGCAGTTCTTC
TRBV10-3	TRBJ2-1	TRBD2	few	CAIRDRGGSYNEQFF	TGTGCCATCAGGGACCGGGGGGGCTCCTACAATGAGCAGTTCTTC
TRBV6-1	TRBJ2-7	NA	NA	CASSNRDPTYEQYF	TGTGCCAGCAGCAATCGGGACCCTACCTACGAGCAGTACTTC
TRBV7-9	TRBJ2-5	NA	NA	CASSKMETQYF	TGTGCCAGCAGCAAAATGGAGACCCAGTACTTC
TRBV7-2	TRBJ1-1	TRBD1	NA	CASSLPGGRTEAFF	TGTGCCAGCAGCTTGCCAGGGGGGAGAACTGAAGCTTTCTTT
TRBV20-1	TRBJ2-7	TRBD2	NA	CSASGLAGVSYEQYF	TGCAGTGCTAGCGGCCTAGCGGGAGTTTCCTACGAGCAGTACTTC
TRBV28	TRBJ2-5	TRBD2	few	CASSPGLERTQYF	TGTGCCAGCAGCCCGGGACTAGAAAGGACCCAGTACTTC
TRBV4-3	TRBJ1-1	NA	NA	CASSQDDSLMNTEAFF	TGCGCCAGCAGCCAAGATGACAGCCTAATGAACACTGAAGCTTTCTTT
TRBV12-3/TRBV12-4	TRBJ2-7	TRBD2	once	CASSSLAGVREQYF	TGTGCCAGCAGCTCACTAGCGGGAGTACGTGAGCAGTACTTC
TRBV12-3/TRBV12-4	TRBJ2-3	TRBD2	few	CASRHGGGPDTQYF	TGTGCCAGCAGGCACGGGGGGGGGCCAGATACGCAGTATTTT
TRBV18	TRBJ1-5	NA	few	CASSSFHPPGSNQPQHF	TGTGCCAGCTCCTCATTCCACCCGCCTGGTAGCAATCAGCCCCAGCATTTT
TRBV14	TRBJ1-2	NA	NA	CASSQDTAANYGYTF	TGTGCCAGCAGCCAAGATACAGCGGCTAACTATGGCTACACCTTC
TRBV20-1	TRBJ1-1	NA	NA	CSASGTLDGATGLAFF	TGCAGTGCTAGCGGAACCTTGGATGGGGCAACGGGCTTGGCTTTCTTT